The 9 T cell receptor beta chains listed next were all sequenced from one sample in a study of shared clonotypes between healthy human individuals. The repertoire was sequenced with immunoSEQ multiplex PCR; TCRdb's copy has only in-frame clones and lacks some. The table shows roughly 2.2 million clones, with just under 95% occurring only once. Sequences were obtained from naive CD4+ T cells from PBMCs. The sample's subset: CD45RA+ positively selected. The origin of the receptors is a man between 18 and 29 years old in good health. Some clones in this sample may be carry-over from other donors' samples.

Note on this clone: The identical CDR3 is also encoded by other nucleotide sequences in the sample. The J gene is TRBJ2-3, the V gene TRBV4-1; 8 positions match TRBD1. This CDR3 comprises 14 residues. V lost 1 base and J lost 3; bases outside the gene matches: 0. Germline CDR1 is MGHRA and CDR2 is YSYEKL. CDR3: CASSQGDRTDTQYF. CDR3 coding DNA: TGCGCCAGCAGCCAAGGGGACAGGACAGATACGCAGTATTTT.

With regard to this clone: Within the sample, other DNA sequences also encode this same CDR3. The chain's CDR3 is CASSISYEQYF. CDR3 coding DNA: TGTGCCAGCTCAATATCCTACGAGCAGTACTTC. The genes are TRBV28 and TRBJ2-7, with no clear D. This CDR3 is 11 amino acids long. V was clipped by 8 bases and J by 1 base, with 6 bases between them. Germline loops: CDR1 MDHEN, CDR2 SYDVKM.

V gene TRBV18 combines with J gene TRBJ1-2; 9 bases are shared with TRBD1. The V gene's germline CDR1 is KGHSH and CDR2 LQKENI. V shed 0 bases, J shed 4 bases, and the junction held 6 bases outside the gene matches. This CDR3 spans 16 amino acids. The CDR3, as DNA: TGTGCCAGCTCACCACCGTCGGGACAGGGTTCCTATGGCTACACCTTC. The encoded protein is CASSPPSGQGSYGYTF. Based on the CDR3 plus reference TRBV18 and TRBJ1-2, the full variable domain is NAGVMQNPRHLVRRRGQEARLRCSPMKGHSHVYWYRQLPEEGLKFMVYLQKENIIDESGMPKERFSAEFPKEGPSILRIQQVVRGDSAAYFCASSPPSGQGSYGYTFGSGTRLTVV.

This clone was observed a handful of times. The chain links TRBV30 to TRBJ1-1, with 7 bases matching TRBD1. Trimming cost V 0 bases and J 6 bases; bases outside gene matches: 10. CDR1 is GTSNPN and CDR2 is SVGIG in the germline V gene (reference sequence). This CDR3 has 15 amino acids. CDR3 coding DNA: TGTGCCTGGAGTGTCATACCACAGGGGAGCCCTGAAGCTTTCTTT. Translating it yields CAWSVIPQGSPEAFF.

The rearrangement links TRBV6-1 to TRBJ1-2, with a possible D match to TRBD1 (6 bases). Germline CDR1 and CDR2: MNHNS and SASEGT. V lost 6 bases and J 2 bases, leaving 16 bases between the germline ends. The CDR3 extends over 15 amino acids. This CDR3 reads CASSGPNTGNYGYTF. The CDR3 DNA sequence: TGTGCCAGCAGCGGCCCAAACACAGGGAACTATGGCTACACCTTC.

The chain employs TRBV4-1 and TRBJ2-1; possibly TRBD2 for D (6 bases). Germline lookup yields CDR1 MGHRA and CDR2 YSYEKL. The V end lost 1 base, the J end lost 4 bases, and 14 bases lay between the germline ends. The CDR3 has 16 residues. CDR3: CASSQGSGSIYNEQFF. CDR3 coding DNA: TGCGCCAGCAGCCAAGGCTCCGGGAGTATATACAATGAGCAGTTCTTC.

The rearrangement joins TRBV27 to TRBJ2-2, with a possible D match to TRBD2 (6 bases). V was pared by 6 bases and J by 0 bases, with 11 bases between. Germline CDR1 MNHEY, CDR2 SMNVEV (reference sequence). The CDR3 covers 15 residues. As DNA, the CDR3 is TGTGCCAGCAGGGAGGCGGGGTCGAACACCGGGGAGCTGTTTTTT. Translation gives CASREAGSNTGELFF.

The chain has TRBV30 and TRBJ2-7, with TRBD1 matching over 8 bases. The ends lost 1 base at V and 5 bases at J; junction bases unmatched: 7. Germline V gives CDR1 GTSNPN, CDR2 SVGIG (reference sequence). CDR3 length: 14 residues. CDR3 loop: CAWSDAGGPNEQYF. CDR3 nucleotide sequence: TGTGCCTGGAGTGATGCAGGGGGCCCAAACGAGCAGTACTTC. The full variable domain, its missing parts supplied by reference TRBV30 and TRBJ2-7, is SQTIHQWPATLVQPVGSPLSLECTVEGTSNPNLYWYRQAAGRGLQLLFYSVGIGQISSEVPQNLSASRPQDRQFILSSKKLLLSDSGFYLCAWSDAGGPNEQYFGPGTRLTVT.

V and J are TRBV5-1 and TRBJ2-1; either TRBD1 or TRBD2 may fit D (5 bases each). Germline values: CDR1 SGHRS, CDR2 YFSETQ. The CDR3 is made up of 15 amino acids. The V end was cut by 5 bases, the J end by 0 bases, with 12 bases between. The DNA for the CDR3 is TGCGCCAGCAGGGCCGGGACGGGCTCCTACAATGAGCAGTTCTTC. Protein product: CASRAGTGSYNEQFF. Combining the CDR3 with reference TRBV5-1 and TRBJ2-1 gives the whole variable domain KAGVTQTPRYLIKTRGQQVTLSCSPISGHRSVSWYQQTPGQGLQFLFEYFSETQRNKGNFPGRFSGRQFSNSRSEMNVSTLELGDSALYLCASRAGTGSYNEQFFGPGTRLTVL.